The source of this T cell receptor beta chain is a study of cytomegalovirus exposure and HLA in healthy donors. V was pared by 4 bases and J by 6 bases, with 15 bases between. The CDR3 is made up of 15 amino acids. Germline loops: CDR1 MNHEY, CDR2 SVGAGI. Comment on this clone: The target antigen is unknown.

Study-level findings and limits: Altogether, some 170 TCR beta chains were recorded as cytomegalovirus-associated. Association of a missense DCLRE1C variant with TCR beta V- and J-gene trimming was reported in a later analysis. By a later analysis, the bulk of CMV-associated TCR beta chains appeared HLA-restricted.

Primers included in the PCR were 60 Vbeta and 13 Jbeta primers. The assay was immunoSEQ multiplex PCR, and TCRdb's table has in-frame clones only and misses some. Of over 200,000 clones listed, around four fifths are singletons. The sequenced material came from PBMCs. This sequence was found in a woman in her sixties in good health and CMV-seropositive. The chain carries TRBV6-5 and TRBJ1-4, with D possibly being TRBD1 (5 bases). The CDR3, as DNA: TGTGCCAGCAGTTCCGTGGGGGGGAGAGATGAAAAACTGTTTTTT. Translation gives CASSSVGGRDEKLFF.